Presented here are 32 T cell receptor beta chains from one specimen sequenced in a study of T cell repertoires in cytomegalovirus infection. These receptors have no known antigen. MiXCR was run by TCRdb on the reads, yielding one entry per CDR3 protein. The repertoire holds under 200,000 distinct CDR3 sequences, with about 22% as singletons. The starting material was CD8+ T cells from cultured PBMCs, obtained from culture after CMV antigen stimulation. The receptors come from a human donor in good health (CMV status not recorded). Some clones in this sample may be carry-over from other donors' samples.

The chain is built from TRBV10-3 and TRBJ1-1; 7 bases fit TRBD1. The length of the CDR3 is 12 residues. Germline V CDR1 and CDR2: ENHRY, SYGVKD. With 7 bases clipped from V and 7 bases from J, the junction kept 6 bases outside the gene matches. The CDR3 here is CAITPGGSEAFF. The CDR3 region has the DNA TGTGCCATCACGCCAGGGGGGAGTGAAGCTTTCTTT.

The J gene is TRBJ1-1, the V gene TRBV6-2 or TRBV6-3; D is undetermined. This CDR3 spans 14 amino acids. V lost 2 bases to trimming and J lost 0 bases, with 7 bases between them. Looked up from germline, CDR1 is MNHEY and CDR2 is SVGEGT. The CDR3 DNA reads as TGTGCCAGCAGTTACATAACTCTGAACACTGAAGCTTTCTTT. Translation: CASSYITLNTEAFF.

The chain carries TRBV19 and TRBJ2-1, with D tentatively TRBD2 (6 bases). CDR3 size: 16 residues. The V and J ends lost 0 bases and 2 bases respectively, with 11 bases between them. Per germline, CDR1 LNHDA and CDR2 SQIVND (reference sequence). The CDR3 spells CASSIDAGIPYNEQFF. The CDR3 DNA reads TGTGCCAGTAGTATAGACGCGGGGATACCCTACAATGAGCAGTTCTTC.

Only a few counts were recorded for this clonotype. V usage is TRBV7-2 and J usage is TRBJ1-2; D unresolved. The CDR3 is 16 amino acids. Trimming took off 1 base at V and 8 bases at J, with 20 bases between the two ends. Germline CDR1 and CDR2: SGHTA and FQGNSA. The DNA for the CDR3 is TGTGCCAGCAGCTTAGGCCGCGCCAGGTCGGTTAGCGGCTACACCTTC. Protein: CASSLGRARSVSGYTF.

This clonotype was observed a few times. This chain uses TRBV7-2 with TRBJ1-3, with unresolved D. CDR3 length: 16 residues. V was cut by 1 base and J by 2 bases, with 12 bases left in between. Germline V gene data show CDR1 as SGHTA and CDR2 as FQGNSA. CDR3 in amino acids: CASSLVEGHPGNTIYF. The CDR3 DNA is TGTGCCAGCAGCTTAGTAGAAGGCCATCCTGGAAACACCATATATTTT.

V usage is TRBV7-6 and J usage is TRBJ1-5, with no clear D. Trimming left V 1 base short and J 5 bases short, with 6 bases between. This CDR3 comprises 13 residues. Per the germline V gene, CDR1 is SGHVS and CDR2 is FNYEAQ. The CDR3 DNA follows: TGTGCCAGCAGCTTAGAAGGTGATCAGCCCCAGCATTTT. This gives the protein CASSLEGDQPQHF.

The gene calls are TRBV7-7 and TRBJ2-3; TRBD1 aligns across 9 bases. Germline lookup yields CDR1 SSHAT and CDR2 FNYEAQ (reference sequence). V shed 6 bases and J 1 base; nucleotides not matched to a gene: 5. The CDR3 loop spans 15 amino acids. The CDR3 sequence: CASSNRGQGTDTQYF. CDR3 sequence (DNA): TGTGCCAGCAGTAACAGGGGGCAAGGCACAGATACGCAGTATTTT.

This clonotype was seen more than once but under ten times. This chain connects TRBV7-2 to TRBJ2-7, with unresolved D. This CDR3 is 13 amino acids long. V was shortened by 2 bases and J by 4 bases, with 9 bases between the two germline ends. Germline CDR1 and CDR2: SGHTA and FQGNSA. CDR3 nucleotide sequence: TGTGCCAGCAGCTTAAGTGTGGTTTACGAGCAGTACTTC. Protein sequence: CASSLSVVYEQYF.

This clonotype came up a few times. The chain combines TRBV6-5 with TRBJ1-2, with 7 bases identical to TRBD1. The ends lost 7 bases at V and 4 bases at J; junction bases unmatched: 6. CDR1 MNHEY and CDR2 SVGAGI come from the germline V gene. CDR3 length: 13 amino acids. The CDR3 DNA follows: TGTGCCAGCACCTCCGGGACAGCCTATGGCTACACCTTC. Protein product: CASTSGTAYGYTF.

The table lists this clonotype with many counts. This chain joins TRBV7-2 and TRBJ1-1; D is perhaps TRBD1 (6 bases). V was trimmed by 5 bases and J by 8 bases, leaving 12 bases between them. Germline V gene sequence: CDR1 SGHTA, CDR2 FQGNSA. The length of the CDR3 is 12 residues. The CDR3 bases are TGTGCCAGCAGCCACAGAGACAGGGAAGCTTTCTTT. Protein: CASSHRDREAFF.

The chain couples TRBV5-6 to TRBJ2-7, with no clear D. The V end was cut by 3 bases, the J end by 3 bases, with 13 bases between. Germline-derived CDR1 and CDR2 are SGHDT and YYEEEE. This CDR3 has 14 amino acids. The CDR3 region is CASSSTGLRYEQYF. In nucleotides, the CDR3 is TGTGCCAGCAGCTCGACCGGGTTACGCTACGAGCAGTACTTC.

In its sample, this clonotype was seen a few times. The CDR3 DNA sequence: TGTGCCAGCAGCTTATCCTATGGCTACACCTTC. It specifies CASSLSYGYTF. V is TRBV7-2 and J is TRBJ1-2; D remains ambiguous. The CDR3 extends over 11 amino acids. Trimming cost V 2 bases and J 4 bases, with 2 bases left between them. Germline lookup yields CDR1 SGHTA and CDR2 FQGNSA.

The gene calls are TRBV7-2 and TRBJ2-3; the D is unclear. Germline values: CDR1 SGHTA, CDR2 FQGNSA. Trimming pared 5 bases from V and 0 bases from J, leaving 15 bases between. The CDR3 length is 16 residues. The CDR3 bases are TGTGCCAGCAGCATTCGTGACGGGCTTAGCACAGATACGCAGTATTTT. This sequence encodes CASSIRDGLSTDTQYF.

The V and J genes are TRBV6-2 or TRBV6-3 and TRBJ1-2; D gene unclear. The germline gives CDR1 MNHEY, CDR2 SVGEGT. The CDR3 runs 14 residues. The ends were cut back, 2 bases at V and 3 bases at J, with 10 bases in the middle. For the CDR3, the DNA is TGTGCCAGCAGTTACGAACAGTCCTACTATGGCTACACCTTC. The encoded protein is CASSYEQSYYGYTF.

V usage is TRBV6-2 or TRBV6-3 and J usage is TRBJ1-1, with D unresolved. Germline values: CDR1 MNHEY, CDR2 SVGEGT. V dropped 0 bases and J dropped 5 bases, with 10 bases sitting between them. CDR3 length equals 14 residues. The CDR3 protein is CASSYSQSLTEAFF. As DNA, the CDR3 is TGTGCCAGCAGTTACTCACAGAGTTTAACTGAAGCTTTCTTT.

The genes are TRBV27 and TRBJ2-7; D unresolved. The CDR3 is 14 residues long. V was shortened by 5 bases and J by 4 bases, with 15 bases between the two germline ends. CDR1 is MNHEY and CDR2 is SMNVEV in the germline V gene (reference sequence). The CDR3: CASSHSRTHYEQYF. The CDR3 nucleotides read TGTGCCAGCAGTCACTCGCGGACCCATTACGAGCAGTACTTC.

The CDR3 region is CASSLRGQNNSPLHF. DNA of the CDR3: TGTGCCAGCAGTTTGAGGGGGCAAAATAATTCACCCCTCCACTTT. The chain uses TRBV12-3 or TRBV12-4 and TRBJ1-6; 7 bases are a match to TRBD1. V shed 3 bases, J shed 5 bases, and the junction held 4 bases outside the gene matches. The CDR3 covers 15 residues.

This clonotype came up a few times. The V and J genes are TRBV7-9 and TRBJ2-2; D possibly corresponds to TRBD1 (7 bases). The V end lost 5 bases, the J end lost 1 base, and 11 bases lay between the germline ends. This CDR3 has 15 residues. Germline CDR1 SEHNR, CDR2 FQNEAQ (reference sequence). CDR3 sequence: CASSHRGGNTGELFF. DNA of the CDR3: TGTGCCAGCAGCCACAGGGGAGGGAACACCGGGGAGCTGTTTTTT. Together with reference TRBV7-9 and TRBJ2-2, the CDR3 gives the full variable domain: DTGVSQNPRHKITKRGQNVTFRCDPISEHNRLYWYRQTLGQGPEFLTYFQNEAQLEKSRLLSDRFSAERPKGSFSTLEIQRTEQGDSAMYLCASSHRGGNTGELFFGEGSRLTVL.

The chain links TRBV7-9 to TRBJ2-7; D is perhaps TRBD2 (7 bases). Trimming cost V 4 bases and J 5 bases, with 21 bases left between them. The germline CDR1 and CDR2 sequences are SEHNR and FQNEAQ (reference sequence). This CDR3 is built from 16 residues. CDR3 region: CASSSFWGGQENEQYF. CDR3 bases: TGTGCCAGCAGCTCCTTCTGGGGGGGCCAAGAGAACGAGCAGTACTTC.

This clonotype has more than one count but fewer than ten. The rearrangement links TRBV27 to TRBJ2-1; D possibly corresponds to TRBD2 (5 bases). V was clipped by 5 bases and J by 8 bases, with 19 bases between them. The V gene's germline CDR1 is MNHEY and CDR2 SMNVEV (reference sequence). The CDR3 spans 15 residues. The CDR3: CASSARESPFDEQFF. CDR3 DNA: TGTGCCAGCAGTGCCCGGGAATCCCCATTCGATGAGCAGTTCTTC.

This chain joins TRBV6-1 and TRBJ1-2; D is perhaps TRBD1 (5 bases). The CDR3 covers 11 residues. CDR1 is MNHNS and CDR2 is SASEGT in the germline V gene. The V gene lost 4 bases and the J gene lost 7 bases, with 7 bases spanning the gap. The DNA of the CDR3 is TGTGCCAGCAGTGCTGGGGCTGGCTACACCTTC. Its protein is CASSAGAGYTF.

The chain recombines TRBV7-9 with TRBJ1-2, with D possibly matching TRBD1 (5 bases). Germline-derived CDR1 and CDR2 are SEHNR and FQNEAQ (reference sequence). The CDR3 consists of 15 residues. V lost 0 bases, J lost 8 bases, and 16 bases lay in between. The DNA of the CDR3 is TGTGCCAGCAGCTTAGCCTTGTCGGGGGAGGACGGCTACACCTTC. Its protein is CASSLALSGEDGYTF.

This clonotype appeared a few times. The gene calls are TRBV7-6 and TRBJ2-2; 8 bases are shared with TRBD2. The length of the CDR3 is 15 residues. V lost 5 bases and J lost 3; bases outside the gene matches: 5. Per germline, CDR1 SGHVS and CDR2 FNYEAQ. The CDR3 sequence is CASSQGLEDTGELFF. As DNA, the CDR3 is TGTGCCAGCAGCCAGGGACTAGAAGACACCGGGGAGCTGTTTTTT.

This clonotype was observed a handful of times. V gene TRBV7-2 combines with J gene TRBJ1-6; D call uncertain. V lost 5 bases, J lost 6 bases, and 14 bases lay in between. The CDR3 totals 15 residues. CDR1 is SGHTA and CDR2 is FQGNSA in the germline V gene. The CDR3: CASSPIQGGNSPLHF. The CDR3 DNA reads TGTGCCAGCAGCCCCATTCAAGGCGGTAATTCACCCCTCCACTTT.

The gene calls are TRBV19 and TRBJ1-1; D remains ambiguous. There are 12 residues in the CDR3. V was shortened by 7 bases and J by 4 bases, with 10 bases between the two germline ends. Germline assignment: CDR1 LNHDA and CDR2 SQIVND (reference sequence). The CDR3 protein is CASTWGSTEAFF. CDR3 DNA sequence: TGTGCCAGTACCTGGGGTTCCACTGAAGCTTTCTTT.

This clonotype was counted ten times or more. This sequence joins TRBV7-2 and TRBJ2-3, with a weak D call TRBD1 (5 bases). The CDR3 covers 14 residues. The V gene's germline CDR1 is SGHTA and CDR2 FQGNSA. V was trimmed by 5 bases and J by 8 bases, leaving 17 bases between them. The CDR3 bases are TGTGCCAGCAGCCATAATGCAGGGCTTAGTACGCAGTATTTT. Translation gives CASSHNAGLSTQYF.

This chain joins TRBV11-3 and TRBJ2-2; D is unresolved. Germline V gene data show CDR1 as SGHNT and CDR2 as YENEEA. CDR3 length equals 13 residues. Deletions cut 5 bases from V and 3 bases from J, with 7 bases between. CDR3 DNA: TGTGCCAGCAGCCCAGGATACACCGGGGAGCTGTTTTTT. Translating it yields CASSPGYTGELFF.

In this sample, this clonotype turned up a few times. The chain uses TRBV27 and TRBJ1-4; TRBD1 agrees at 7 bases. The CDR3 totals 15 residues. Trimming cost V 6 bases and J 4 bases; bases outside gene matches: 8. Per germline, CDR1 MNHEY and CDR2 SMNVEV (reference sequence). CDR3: CASRPAGQLNEKLFF. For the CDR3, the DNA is TGTGCCAGCAGACCGGCGGGACAGCTTAATGAAAAACTGTTTTTT.

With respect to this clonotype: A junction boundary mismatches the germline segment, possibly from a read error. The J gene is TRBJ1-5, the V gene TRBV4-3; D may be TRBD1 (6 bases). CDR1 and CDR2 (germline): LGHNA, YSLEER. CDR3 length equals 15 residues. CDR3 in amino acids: CASSQGNGGYQPQHF. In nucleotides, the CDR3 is TGCGCTAGCAGCCAAGGTAATGGGGGCTATCAGCCCCAGCATTTT.

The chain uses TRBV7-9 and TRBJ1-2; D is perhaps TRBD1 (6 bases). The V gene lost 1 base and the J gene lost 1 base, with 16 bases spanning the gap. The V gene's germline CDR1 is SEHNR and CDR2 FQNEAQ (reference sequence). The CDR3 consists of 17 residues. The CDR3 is CASSLGDTQVHNYGYTF. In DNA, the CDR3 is TGTGCCAGCAGCTTAGGGGACACACAGGTCCATAACTATGGCTACACCTTC.

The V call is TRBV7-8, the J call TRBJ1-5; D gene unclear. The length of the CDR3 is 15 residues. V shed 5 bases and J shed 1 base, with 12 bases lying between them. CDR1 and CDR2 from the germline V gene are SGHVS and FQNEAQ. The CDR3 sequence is CASSTRQESNQPQHF. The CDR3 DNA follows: TGTGCCAGCAGCACCAGGCAGGAGAGCAATCAGCCCCAGCATTTT.

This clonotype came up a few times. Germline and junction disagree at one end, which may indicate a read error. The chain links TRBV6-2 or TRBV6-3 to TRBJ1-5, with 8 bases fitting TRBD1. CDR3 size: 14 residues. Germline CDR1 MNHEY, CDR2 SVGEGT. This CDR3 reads CASSPGQGNLPQHF. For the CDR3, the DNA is TGTGCCAGCAGTCCCGGACAGGGAAATCTGCCCCAGCATTTT.